This paragraph covers one TCR beta chain sequence. Germline lookup yields CDR1 MNHEY and CDR2 SMNVEV (reference sequence). CDR3 size: 15 residues. V shed 6 bases and J shed 7 bases, with 18 bases lying between them. The sample is drawn from a study of blood T cell repertoires in COVID-19. Sequenced by immunoSEQ multiplex PCR; TCRdb stores in-frame clones only, minus some. Of approximately 120,000 clones in the sample, 75% to 90% were seen once. The sample taken for sequencing was peripheral blood. The sequence derives from a woman aged 60 to 75 with acute or convalescent COVID-19. The chain links TRBV27 to TRBJ2-2; D is undetermined. For the CDR3, the DNA is TGTGCCAGCAGCCCCGTCGATGGGCGCGTCGGGGAGCTGTTTTTT. Translating gives CASSPVDGRVGELFF.